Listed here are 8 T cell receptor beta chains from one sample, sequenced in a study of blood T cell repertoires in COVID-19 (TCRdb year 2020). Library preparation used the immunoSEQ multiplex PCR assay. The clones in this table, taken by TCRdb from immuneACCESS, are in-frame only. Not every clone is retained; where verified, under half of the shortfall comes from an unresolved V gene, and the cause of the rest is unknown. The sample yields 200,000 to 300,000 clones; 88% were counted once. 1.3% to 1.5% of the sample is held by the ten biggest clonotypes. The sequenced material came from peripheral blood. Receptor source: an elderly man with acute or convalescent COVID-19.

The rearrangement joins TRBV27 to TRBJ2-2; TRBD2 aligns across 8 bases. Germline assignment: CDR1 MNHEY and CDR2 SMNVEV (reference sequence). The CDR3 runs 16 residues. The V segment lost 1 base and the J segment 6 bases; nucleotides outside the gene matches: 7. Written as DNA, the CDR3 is TGTGCCAGCAGTTTATATTCCGGGACTAGATCCGGGGAGCTGTTTTTT. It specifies CASSLYSGTRSGELFF.

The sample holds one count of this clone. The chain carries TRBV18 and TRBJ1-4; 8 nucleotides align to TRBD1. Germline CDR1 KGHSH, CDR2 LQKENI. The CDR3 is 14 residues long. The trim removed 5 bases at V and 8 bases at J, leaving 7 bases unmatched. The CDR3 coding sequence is TGTGCCAGCTCAAAGACAGGGGTGGAAGAAAAACTGTTTTTT. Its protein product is CASSKTGVEEKLFF.

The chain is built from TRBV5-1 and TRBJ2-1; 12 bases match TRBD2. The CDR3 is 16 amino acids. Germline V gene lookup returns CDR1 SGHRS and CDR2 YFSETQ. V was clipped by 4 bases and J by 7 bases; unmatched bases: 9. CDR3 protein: CASSPKTSGGTNEQFF. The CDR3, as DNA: TGCGCCAGCAGCCCGAAAACTAGCGGGGGGACGAATGAGCAGTTCTTC.

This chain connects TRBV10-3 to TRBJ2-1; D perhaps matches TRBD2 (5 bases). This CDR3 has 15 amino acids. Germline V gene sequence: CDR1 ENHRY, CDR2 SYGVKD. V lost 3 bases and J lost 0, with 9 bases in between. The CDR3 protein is CAISDSASSYNEQFF. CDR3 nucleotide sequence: TGTGCCATCAGTGATAGCGCCAGCTCCTACAATGAGCAGTTCTTC.

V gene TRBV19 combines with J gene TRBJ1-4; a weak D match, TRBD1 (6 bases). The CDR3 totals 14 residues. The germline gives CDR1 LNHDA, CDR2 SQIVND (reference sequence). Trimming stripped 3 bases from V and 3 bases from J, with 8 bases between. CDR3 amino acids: CASSMTGPNEKLFF. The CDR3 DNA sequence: TGTGCCAGTAGTATGACAGGACCTAATGAAAAACTGTTTTTT.

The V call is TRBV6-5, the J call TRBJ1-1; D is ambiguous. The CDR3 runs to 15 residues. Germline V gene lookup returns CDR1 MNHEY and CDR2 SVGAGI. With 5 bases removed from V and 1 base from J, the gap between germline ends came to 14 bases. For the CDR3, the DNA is TGTGCCAGCAGTAGAGCAAGGGCGGGGAACACTGAAGCTTTCTTT. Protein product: CASSRARAGNTEAFF.

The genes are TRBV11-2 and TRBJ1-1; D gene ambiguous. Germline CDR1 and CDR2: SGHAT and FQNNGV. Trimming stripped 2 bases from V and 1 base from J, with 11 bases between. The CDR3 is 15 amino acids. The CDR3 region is CASSLTILPNTEAFF. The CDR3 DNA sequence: TGTGCCAGCAGCTTAACTATTTTGCCGAACACTGAAGCTTTCTTT.

The CDR3 DNA reads as TGTGCCAGTCGGACAGGGGACCCGAACACTGAAGCTTTCTTT. Its translation: CASRTGDPNTEAFF. The chain recombines TRBV6-5 with TRBJ1-1, with 9 positions matching TRBD1. The length of the CDR3 is 14 residues. V gave up 9 bases and J gave up 1 base; unmatched junction bases: 6. Germline CDR1 reads MNHEY; CDR2 reads SVGAGI.